This T cell receptor beta chain was found in a study of blood T cell repertoires in COVID-19. TCRdb's table, derived via immunoSEQ multiplex PCR, lists solely in-frame clones and lacks some. The repertoire consists of roughly 69,000 clones, with 90% occurring once and the leading ten covering about 5%. CDR1 and CDR2 from the germline V gene are SNHLY and FYNNEI. The length of the CDR3 is 14 residues. V was pared by 4 bases and J by 1 base, with 10 bases between. The sequencing sample was made of peripheral blood. The V gene is TRBV2, the J gene TRBJ1-1; D is possibly TRBD1 (5 bases). The receptor comes from a man aged 50-60 years with acute or convalescent COVID-19. CDR3 amino acids: CASSGRVRNTEAFF. CDR3 nucleotide sequence: TGTGCCAGCAGTGGCAGGGTAAGGAACACTGAAGCTTTCTTT.